One and the same sample provided the 15 T cell receptor beta chains below, sequenced in a study of spatial heterogeneity in lung cancer. Regarding the study as a whole: Counts of expanded alpha and beta TCRs within tumors tracked the tumor nonsynonymous mutation count.

Time point of the sample: sample taken at primary tumor resection. Via MiXCR, TCRdb re-called the 5' RACE reads, giving one row per CDR3 protein. This repertoire shows roughly 5,900 distinct CDR3 sequences, approximately 6.9% found once; its top ten account for roughly an eighth. For these receptors, no antigen is known. This material consisted of lung tumor tissue, taken at surgery. All receptors come from a male donor with early-stage non-small cell lung cancer.

The chain recombines TRBV9 with TRBJ2-5; 10 bases map to TRBD2. Germline CDR1 reads SGDLS; CDR2 reads YYNGEE. This CDR3 is built from 16 residues. V dropped 0 bases and J dropped 5; count of bases not matched to a gene: 7. The CDR3 region has the DNA TGTGCCAGCAGCGTAGCCGTAGCGGGAGGAGGGGAGACCCAGTACTTC. This translates into CASSVAVAGGGETQYF.

In this sample, this clonotype turned up many times. This chain links TRBV30 with TRBJ2-2, with unresolved D. From germline, CDR1 is GTSNPN and CDR2 SVGIG (reference sequence). This CDR3 comprises 15 residues. Trimming stripped 0 bases from V and 10 bases from J, with 18 bases between. CDR3 DNA: TGTGCCTGGAGTGTAAGGGCGGCCTCTGGTATGGAGCTGTTTTTT. Translating gives CAWSVRAASGMELFF.

This clonotype counts as medium-sized. The chain's CDR3 is CASSHRTGASRNEQFF. The CDR3 DNA reads as TGTGCCAGCTCACATCGGACAGGGGCAAGTAGAAATGAGCAGTTCTTC. This rearrangement joins TRBV18 to TRBJ2-1, with 9 bases identical to TRBD1. Per germline, CDR1 KGHSH and CDR2 LQKENI. The trim removed 4 bases at V and 7 bases at J, leaving 11 bases unmatched. This CDR3 is built from 16 residues.

This clonotype is medium-sized within its sample. This sequence joins TRBV6-2 or TRBV6-3 and TRBJ2-5; the D is unclear. V lost 0 bases and J 4 bases, leaving 24 bases between the germline ends. Germline-derived CDR1 and CDR2 are MNHEY and SVGEGT. The CDR3 is 19 amino acids. The CDR3 spells CASSYSPINYLQERETQYF. The CDR3 nucleotides read TGTGCCAGCAGTTACTCCCCAATTAACTACCTTCAGGAGCGAGAGACCCAGTACTTC.

This clonotype occurred many times. The V call is TRBV10-3, the J call TRBJ2-3, with 7 nucleotides matching TRBD1. This CDR3 region has 12 residues. Germline V lookup: CDR1 ENHRY, CDR2 SYGVKD. The V and J ends lost 6 bases and 6 bases, in that order; junction bases with no gene match: 3. CDR3 sequence (DNA): TGTGCCATCAGAAACAGGGGCGATACGCAGTATTTT. Amino acids: CAIRNRGDTQYF.

By sample share, this clonotype is medium-sized. The gene calls are TRBV29-1 and TRBJ1-1; 9 bases agree with TRBD1. The trim removed 5 bases at V and 0 bases at J, leaving 4 bases unmatched. This CDR3 spans 14 amino acids. From germline, CDR1 is SQVTM and CDR2 ANQGSEA. The CDR3: CSVRTGALNTEAFF. Here the CDR3 DNA reads TGCAGCGTTAGGACAGGGGCGCTGAACACTGAAGCTTTCTTT.

This clonotype ranks as medium-sized (0.01 to 0.1%). The J gene is TRBJ2-1, the V gene TRBV7-9; 11 nucleotides match TRBD2. The CDR3 length is 19 residues. Germline assignment: CDR1 SEHNR and CDR2 FQNEAQ (reference sequence). The trim removed 6 bases at V and 3 bases at J, leaving 16 bases unmatched. The CDR3 nucleotides are TGTGCCAGCAGGAGGGACAGGTTGGGACTAGCGGCCGTCTACAATGAGCAGTTCTTC. Its protein product is CASRRDRLGLAAVYNEQFF.

By proportion, this clonotype is medium-sized (0.01 to 0.1%). CDR3 sequence: CASSLNTGGTEAFF. In DNA, the CDR3 is TGTGCCAGCAGCTTAAACACGGGAGGGACTGAAGCTTTCTTT. The chain joins TRBV11-2 to TRBJ1-1, with D hard to call. Germline V gene lookup returns CDR1 SGHAT and CDR2 FQNNGV. Trimming shortened V by 2 bases and J by 5 bases, and 12 bases separated the two germline ends. The CDR3 covers 14 residues.

This clonotype was picked up many times. The rearrangement links TRBV11-2 to TRBJ2-1; D is perhaps TRBD2 (6 bases). This CDR3 is built from 15 residues. V gave up 0 bases and J gave up 6 bases, with 12 bases separating them. Germline assignment: CDR1 SGHAT and CDR2 FQNNGV. The CDR3 region has the DNA TGTGCCAGCAGCTTAGACCTAGCGTCGGGCAATGAGCAGTTCTTC. Protein: CASSLDLASGNEQFF. The full variable domain, completed using reference TRBV11-2 and TRBJ2-1, is EAGVAQSPRYKIIEKRQSVAFWCNPISGHATLYWYQQILGQGPKLLIQFQNNGVVDDSQLPKDRFSAERLKGVDSTLKIQPAKLEDSAVYLCASSLDLASGNEQFFGPGTRLTVL.

This chain links TRBV25-1 with TRBJ2-5; 8 positions agree with TRBD2. The CDR3 runs 18 residues. V lost 4 bases to trimming and J lost 5 bases; unmatched junction nucleotides: 18. In germline, CDR1 is MGHDK, CDR2 SYGVNS. CDR3 DNA sequence: TGTGCCAGCAGTGCCCTCCTTGTAAGAGCGGGAGAGAGGGAGACCCAGTACTTC. This sequence encodes CASSALLVRAGERETQYF.

By sample fraction, this clonotype is medium-sized. The chain recombines TRBV5-4 with TRBJ1-6; the match to TRBD1 covers 12 bases. Germline CDR1 is SGHNT and CDR2 is YYREEE (reference sequence). V trimming: 5 bases; J trimming: 7 bases; junction bases outside the gene matches: 7. The CDR3 contains 16 residues. The CDR3 region is CASRPGTGGGNSPLHF. The CDR3, as DNA: TGTGCCAGCAGACCTGGGACAGGGGGCGGGAATTCACCCCTCCACTTT.

This clonotype is medium-sized in the sample. The gene calls are TRBV7-2 and TRBJ1-4, with TRBD1 identical over 7 bases. V dropped 0 bases and J dropped 7; count of bases not matched to a gene: 2. The germline V gene encodes CDR1 SGHTA and CDR2 FQGNSA. This CDR3 contains 14 residues. Here the CDR3 reads CASSLARGSEKLFF. DNA for the CDR3: TGTGCCAGCAGCTTAGCCAGGGGGTCTGAAAAACTGTTTTTT.

By its share, this clonotype is large. Compared with germline, one end of the junction differs, possibly owing to a read error. This chain links TRBV29-1 with TRBJ2-5; D is unclear. The length of the CDR3 is 11 residues. Per the germline V gene, CDR1 is SQVTM and CDR2 is ANQGSEA. This CDR3 is CSVEASWTQYF. CDR3 nucleotide sequence: TGCAGCGTGGAAGCGTCGTGGACCCAGTACTTC.

This clonotype counts as medium-sized (0.01 to 0.1%). The CDR3 DNA reads as TGTGCCAGTAAGTTTGGGACAGGGGCCAATCAGCCCCAGCATTTT. Encoded protein: CASKFGTGANQPQHF. The rearrangement joins TRBV19 to TRBJ1-5; 10 bases fit TRBD1. CDR1 and CDR2 from the germline V gene are LNHDA and SQIVND (reference sequence). V lost 7 bases, J lost 3 bases, and 6 bases stayed unmatched. The CDR3 runs 15 residues.

Many counts were recorded for this clonotype. This chain uses TRBV24-1 with TRBJ2-4, with D perhaps TRBD1 or TRBD2 (5 bases each). Germline CDR1 and CDR2: KGHDR and SFDVKD. The CDR3 contains 18 residues. The V end lost 0 bases, the J end lost 3 bases, and 17 bases lay between the germline ends. CDR3 protein: CATSDLGTLGRIKNIQYF. The DNA of the CDR3 is TGTGCCACCAGTGATTTGGGGACGTTGGGGAGAATCAAAAACATTCAGTACTTC.